Each of the 9 T cell receptor beta chains below was sequenced from the same sample in a study of OX40 agonist ivuxolimab in advanced cancers. The library was made by the immunoSEQ multiplex PCR assay. This immuneACCESS table, as held by TCRdb, lists in-frame sequences with V and J called but not all clones. Of the missing ones, under half trace to an unresolved V gene in checked studies; the others have no known cause. Recorded for this sample are 55,000 to 80,000 clones; 70% to 90% of them occurred a single time. Together, the top ten hold 0.95% to 1.4% of the sample. This specimen was CD4+ or CD8+ T cells sorted from blood, taken in a trial of the OX40 agonist ivuxolimab. All receptors derive from an adult with an advanced solid tumor such as melanoma, head and neck, liver or kidney cancer.

This clone occurred a few times. The sample contains more than one DNA sequence encoding this CDR3. The V and J genes are TRBV27 and TRBJ2-5; D remains unclear. The CDR3 is made up of 15 amino acids. Germline V gene data show CDR1 as MNHEY and CDR2 as SMNVEV (reference sequence). Trimming removed 6 bases at V and 4 bases at J, with 18 bases between. CDR3 DNA: TGTGCCAGCAGACCCCTACAGATCACGGGAGAGACCCAGTACTTC. It encodes CASRPLQITGETQYF.

The CDR3 is CASSAPGSGLYEQYF. The CDR3 DNA follows: TGTGCCAGCAGTGCCCCGGGTAGCGGGCTCTACGAGCAGTACTTC. The rearrangement links TRBV28 to TRBJ2-7; 7 bases agree with TRBD2. The CDR3 covers 15 residues. V shed 5 bases and J 3 bases; nucleotides not matched to a gene: 10. Germline V gene sequence: CDR1 MDHEN, CDR2 SYDVKM.

V is TRBV28 and J is TRBJ2-3; TRBD2 matches 14 bases. The germline gives CDR1 MDHEN, CDR2 SYDVKM. This CDR3 contains 17 residues. J lost 2 bases, V lost 6 bases, and 7 bases had no gene match. CDR3: CASSKGLAGGYTDTQYF. DNA for the CDR3: TGTGCCAGCAGCAAAGGACTAGCGGGAGGATACACAGATACGCAGTATTTT.

The rearrangement links TRBV5-4 to TRBJ2-2, with TRBD2 identical over 9 bases. V gave up 3 bases and J gave up 1 base; unmatched junction bases: 7. In germline, CDR1 is SGHNT, CDR2 YYREEE (reference sequence). This CDR3 spans 17 amino acids. The CDR3 is CASSSGTSLGNTGELFF. The CDR3 DNA follows: TGTGCCAGCAGCTCCGGGACTAGCTTAGGGAACACCGGGGAGCTGTTTTTT.

The chain carries TRBV9 and TRBJ2-3; D is possibly TRBD1 (6 bases). Trimming left V 0 bases short and J 7 bases short, with 18 bases between. The CDR3 has 16 residues. The germline V gene encodes CDR1 SGDLS and CDR2 YYNGEE. CDR3 loop: CASSVAITGHLHTQYF. The CDR3 DNA reads TGTGCCAGCAGCGTAGCTATTACAGGGCATTTACATACGCAGTATTTT.

In the case of this clone: At one of its ends the junction is not consistent with the germline gene, which may arise from a read error. This chain connects TRBV7-2 to TRBJ1-4, with 7 bases fitting TRBD1. Germline loops: CDR1 SGHTA, CDR2 FQGNSA. CDR3 length: 13 residues. CDR3: CASSVRWGQLIIF. In DNA form, the CDR3 reads TGTGCCAGCAGCGTAAGGTGGGGACAGCTAATAATTTTT.

DNA of the CDR3: TGTGCCAGCAGCTTATCTTCCGAGACCCAGTACTTC. Its protein product is CASSLSSETQYF. V usage is TRBV7-2 and J usage is TRBJ2-5; D uncertain. The CDR3 is 12 residues long. The V gene lost 2 bases and the J gene lost 5 bases, with 6 bases spanning the gap. Germline CDR1 and CDR2: SGHTA and FQGNSA.

The CDR3 nucleotides read TGTGCCAGCAGCCGACGTACCTACGAGCAGTACTTC. This encodes CASSRRTYEQYF. The genes are TRBV7-9 and TRBJ2-7; no firm D call. This CDR3 region has 12 residues. Looked up from germline, CDR1 is SEHNR and CDR2 is FQNEAQ (reference sequence). V lost 5 bases to trimming and J lost 2 bases, with 7 bases between them.

The rearrangement uses TRBV7-3 and TRBJ2-2; TRBD1 matches at 9 bases. V was pared by 1 base and J by 4 bases, with 4 bases of the junction left unmatched. Germline V gene sequence: CDR1 SGHTA, CDR2 FQGTGA. The CDR3 totals 16 residues. DNA for the CDR3: TGTGCCAGCAGCTTAATAGGACAGGGGAGCACCGGGGAGCTGTTTTTT. Translated, it gives CASSLIGQGSTGELFF. The full variable domain, rest sourced from reference TRBV7-3 and TRBJ2-2, is GAGVSQTPSNKVTEKGKYVELRCDPISGHTALYWYRQSLGQGPEFLIYFQGTGAADDSGLPNDRFFAVRPEGSVSTLKIQRTERGDSAVYLCASSLIGQGSTGELFFGEGSRLTVL.